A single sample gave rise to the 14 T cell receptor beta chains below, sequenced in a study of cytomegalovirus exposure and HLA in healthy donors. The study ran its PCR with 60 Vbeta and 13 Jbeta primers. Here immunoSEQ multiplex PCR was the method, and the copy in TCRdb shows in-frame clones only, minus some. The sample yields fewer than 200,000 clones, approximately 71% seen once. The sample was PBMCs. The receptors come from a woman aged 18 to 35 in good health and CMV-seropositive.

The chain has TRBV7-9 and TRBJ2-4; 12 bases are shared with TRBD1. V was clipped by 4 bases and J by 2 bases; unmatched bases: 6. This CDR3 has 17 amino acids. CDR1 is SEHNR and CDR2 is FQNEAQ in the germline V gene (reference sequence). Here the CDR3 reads CASSSLGQGASKNIQYF. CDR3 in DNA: TGTGCCAGCAGCTCCCTGGGACAGGGGGCATCCAAAAACATTCAGTACTTC.

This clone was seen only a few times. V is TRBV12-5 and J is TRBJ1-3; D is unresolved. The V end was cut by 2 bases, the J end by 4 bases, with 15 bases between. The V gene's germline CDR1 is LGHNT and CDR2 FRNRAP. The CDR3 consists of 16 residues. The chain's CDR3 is CASGLRGIEMGNTIYF. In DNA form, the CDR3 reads TGTGCTAGTGGTTTGCGCGGCATCGAAATGGGAAACACCATATATTTT.

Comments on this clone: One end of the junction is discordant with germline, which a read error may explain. Here the CDR3 DNA reads TGTTCCAGCAGCTTGCGGACAGCCAACTACGAGCAGTACTTC. Its protein is CSSSLRTANYEQYF. V gene TRBV7-9 combines with J gene TRBJ2-7, with D possibly matching TRBD1 (6 bases). This CDR3 comprises 14 residues. CDR1 and CDR2 (germline): SEHNR, FQNEAQ (reference sequence).

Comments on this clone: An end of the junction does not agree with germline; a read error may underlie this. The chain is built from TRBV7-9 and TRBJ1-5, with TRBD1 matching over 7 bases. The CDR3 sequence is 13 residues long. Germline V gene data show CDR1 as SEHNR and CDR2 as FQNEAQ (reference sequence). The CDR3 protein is CSSSSQGNQPQHF. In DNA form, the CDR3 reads TGTTCCAGCAGCTCACAGGGGAATCAGCCCCAGCATTTT.

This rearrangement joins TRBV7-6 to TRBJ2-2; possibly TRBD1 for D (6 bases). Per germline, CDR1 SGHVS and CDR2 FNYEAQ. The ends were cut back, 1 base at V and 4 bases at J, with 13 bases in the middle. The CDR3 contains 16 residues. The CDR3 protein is CASSLVGTRGTGELFF. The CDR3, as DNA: TGTGCCAGCAGCTTAGTCGGGACAAGGGGCACCGGGGAGCTGTTTTTT.

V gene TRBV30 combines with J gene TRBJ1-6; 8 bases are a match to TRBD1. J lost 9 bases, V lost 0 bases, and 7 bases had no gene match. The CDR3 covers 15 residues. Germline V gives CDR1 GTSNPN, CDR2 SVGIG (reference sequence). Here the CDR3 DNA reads TGTGCCTGGAGTGTACCCCGACAGGGGACTTCACCCCTCCACTTT. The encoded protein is CAWSVPRQGTSPLHF. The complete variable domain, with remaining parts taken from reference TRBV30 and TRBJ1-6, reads SQTIHQWPATLVQPVGSPLSLECTVEGTSNPNLYWYRQAAGRGLQLLFYSVGIGQISSEVPQNLSASRPQDRQFILSSKKLLLSDSGFYLCAWSVPRQGTSPLHFGNGTRLTVT.

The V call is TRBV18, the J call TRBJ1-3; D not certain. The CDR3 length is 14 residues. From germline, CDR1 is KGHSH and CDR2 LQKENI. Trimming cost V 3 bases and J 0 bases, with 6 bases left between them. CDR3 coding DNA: TGTGCCAGCTCACCGGGGAGCTCTGGAAACACCATATATTTT. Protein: CASSPGSSGNTIYF.

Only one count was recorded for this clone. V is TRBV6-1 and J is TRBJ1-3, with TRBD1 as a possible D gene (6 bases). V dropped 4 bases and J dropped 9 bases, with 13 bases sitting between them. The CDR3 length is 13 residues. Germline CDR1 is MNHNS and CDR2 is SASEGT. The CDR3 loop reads CASSATGRITIYF. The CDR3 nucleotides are TGTGCCAGCAGTGCCACAGGGCGAATCACCATATATTTT.

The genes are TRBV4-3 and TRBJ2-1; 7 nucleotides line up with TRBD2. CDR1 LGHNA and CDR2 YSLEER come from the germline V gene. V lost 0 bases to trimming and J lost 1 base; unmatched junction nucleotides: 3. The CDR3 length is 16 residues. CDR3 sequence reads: CASSQDFGGSYNEQFF. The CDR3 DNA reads TGCGCCAGCAGCCAAGATTTCGGGGGGTCCTACAATGAGCAGTTCTTC.

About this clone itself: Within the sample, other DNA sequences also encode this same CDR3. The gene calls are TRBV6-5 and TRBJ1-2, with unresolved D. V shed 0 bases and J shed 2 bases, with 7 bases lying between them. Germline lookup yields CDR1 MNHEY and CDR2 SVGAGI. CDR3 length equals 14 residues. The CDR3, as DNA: TGTGCCAGCAGTTACTCAGGAGGCAACTATGGCTACACCTTC. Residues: CASSYSGGNYGYTF.

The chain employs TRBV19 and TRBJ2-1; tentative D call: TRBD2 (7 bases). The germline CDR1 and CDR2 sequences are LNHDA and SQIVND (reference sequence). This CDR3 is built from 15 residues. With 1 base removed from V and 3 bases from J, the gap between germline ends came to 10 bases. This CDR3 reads CASSIGGGGYNEQFF. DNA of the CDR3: TGTGCCAGTAGTATAGGAGGGGGGGGCTACAATGAGCAGTTCTTC.

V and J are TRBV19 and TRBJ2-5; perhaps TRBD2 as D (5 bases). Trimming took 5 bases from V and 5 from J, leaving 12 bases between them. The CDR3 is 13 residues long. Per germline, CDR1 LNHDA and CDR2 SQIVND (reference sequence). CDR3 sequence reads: CASSGNRGETQYF. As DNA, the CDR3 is TGTGCCAGTAGTGGAAACCGCGGGGAGACCCAGTACTTC.

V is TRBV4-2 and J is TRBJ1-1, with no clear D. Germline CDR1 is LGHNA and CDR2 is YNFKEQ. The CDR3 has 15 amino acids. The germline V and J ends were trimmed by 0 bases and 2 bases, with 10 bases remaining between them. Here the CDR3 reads CASSQDIGGNTEAFF. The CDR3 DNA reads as TGTGCCAGCAGCCAAGATATAGGCGGAAACACTGAAGCTTTCTTT.

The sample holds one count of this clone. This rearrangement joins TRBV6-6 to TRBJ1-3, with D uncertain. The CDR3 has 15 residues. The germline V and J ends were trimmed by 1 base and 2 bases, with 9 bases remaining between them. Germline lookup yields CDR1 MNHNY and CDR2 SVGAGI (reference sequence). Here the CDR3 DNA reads TGTGCCAGCAGTTACTATCCAGGTCCTGGAAACACCATATATTTT. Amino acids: CASSYYPGPGNTIYF.